These 27 T cell receptor beta chains originate from one sample sequenced in a study of Graves' ophthalmopathy and Graves' hyperthyroidism. The authors amplified TCR beta CDR3 regions, and they did so from RNA transcripts for repertoire sequencing. RT-PCR was first run with HTBI primers, then multiplex PCR in a second round. TCRdb used MiXCR to reprocess the multiplex PCR reads, holding one entry per CDR3 protein. The profile shows 680,000 or so distinct CDR3 sequences, about 20% of them singletons. Material: peripheral blood. These receptor sequences come from a woman aged 18-30 years with stable Graves' hyperthyroidism. Some clones in this sample may be carry-over from other donors' samples.

This clonotype was recorded a few times. The rearrangement joins TRBV20-1 to TRBJ1-2; 7 bases agree with TRBD1. V trimming: 5 bases; J trimming: 0 bases; junction bases outside the gene matches: 9. CDR3 size: 15 residues. CDR1 and CDR2 (germline): DFQATT, SNEGSKA (reference sequence). This CDR3 is CSAPDPGTANYGYTF. In DNA, the CDR3 is TGCAGTGCTCCCGACCCCGGGACAGCTAACTATGGCTACACCTTC.

This clonotype was counted ten times or more. This chain uses TRBV12-3 or TRBV12-4 with TRBJ2-2, with a weak D call TRBD1 (5 bases). Between the trimmed V and J ends, which lost 4 bases and 0 bases, there was a span of 12 bases. The CDR3 is 16 amino acids. The CDR3 region is CASSSRTQTNTGELFF. CDR3 DNA sequence: TGTGCCAGCAGTTCTCGGACACAAACGAACACCGGGGAGCTGTTTTTT.

The table lists this clonotype with many counts. The rearrangement joins TRBV7-2 to TRBJ1-6, with D possibly being TRBD1 (5 bases). Germline values: CDR1 SGHTA, CDR2 FQGNSA. The CDR3 spans 16 residues. V was cut by 5 bases and J by 5 bases, with 16 bases left in between. The CDR3 protein is CASSPQAGNNNSPLHF. The CDR3 coding sequence is TGTGCCAGCAGCCCACAGGCGGGGAATAATAATTCACCCCTCCACTTT.

The genes are TRBV12-3 or TRBV12-4 and TRBJ2-5, with D tentatively TRBD1 (5 bases). The CDR3 is made up of 14 amino acids. Trimming shortened V by 1 base and J by 5 bases, and 11 bases separated the two germline ends. CDR3 residues: CASSLDGASETQYF. CDR3 in DNA: TGTGCCAGCAGTTTAGATGGGGCAAGTGAGACCCAGTACTTC.

The J gene is TRBJ2-7, the V gene TRBV12-3 or TRBV12-4; maybe TRBD1 (6 bases). V lost 2 bases to trimming and J lost 7 bases, with 18 bases between them. CDR3 length: 15 amino acids. The CDR3 reads CASSLPPTGIGEQYF. The DNA for the CDR3 is TGTGCCAGCAGTTTACCCCCCACAGGGATTGGGGAGCAGTACTTC.

This clonotype was seen many times. J is TRBJ2-7 and V is TRBV10-2; D is unclear. The CDR3 spans 12 residues. Trimming removed 10 bases at V and 2 bases at J, with 12 bases between. Germline CDR1 is WSHSY and CDR2 is SAAADI. In DNA, the CDR3 is TGCGCCACCCACAAGTACCCCTACGAGCAGTACTTC. Translating it yields CATHKYPYEQYF.

This clonotype has at least ten counts. The gene calls are TRBV12-3 or TRBV12-4 and TRBJ1-1; D is perhaps TRBD1 (5 bases). This CDR3 is built from 15 residues. V gave up 2 bases and J gave up 5 bases, with 15 bases separating them. The CDR3 coding sequence is TGTGCCAGCAGTTTAAGCCCCAGGGTAGGGACTGAAGCTTTCTTT. Its translation: CASSLSPRVGTEAFF.

This clonotype was recorded a few times. The chain joins TRBV12-3 or TRBV12-4 to TRBJ1-5, with TRBD1 matching over 9 bases. The J segment lost 4 bases and the V segment lost 1 base, leaving 8 bases of the junction unmatched. The CDR3 extends over 17 amino acids. CDR3 sequence (DNA): TGTGCCAGCAGTTTAGGTGACAGGGGGTCAATTAATCAGCCCCAGCATTTT. Amino acid sequence: CASSLGDRGSINQPQHF.

The chain carries TRBV12-3 or TRBV12-4 and TRBJ1-2; tentative D call: TRBD1 (5 bases). Trimming removed 8 bases at V and 2 bases at J, with 12 bases between. There are 13 residues in the CDR3. The CDR3 reads CASRRAGNYGYTF. CDR3 nucleotides: TGTGCCAGCCGGAGGGCAGGGAACTATGGCTACACCTTC.

The gene calls are TRBV20-1 and TRBJ1-6; 11 nucleotides match TRBD1. V shed 5 bases, J shed 8 bases, and the junction held 8 bases outside the gene matches. The CDR3 has 15 amino acids. CDR1 is DFQATT and CDR2 is SNEGSKA in the germline V gene (reference sequence). The CDR3 DNA follows: TGCAGTGCTTTAACCGGGACAGGGGGTTATTCACCCCTCCACTTT. Translation: CSALTGTGGYSPLHF.

The CDR3 sequence: CASSYLTEQYF. In nucleotides, the CDR3 is TGTGCCAGCAGCTATCTGACCGAGCAGTACTTC. This chain connects TRBV2 to TRBJ2-7, with D unresolved. V lost 6 bases to trimming and J lost 6 bases, with 9 bases between them. The germline V gene encodes CDR1 SNHLY and CDR2 FYNNEI. The CDR3 totals 11 residues.

This clonotype appeared many times. The chain uses TRBV5-1 and TRBJ2-6; no firm D call. Trimming removed 3 bases from V and 0 bases from J, with 7 bases in between. CDR1 SGHRS and CDR2 YFSETQ come from the germline V gene. The CDR3 sequence is 15 residues long. The CDR3: CASSSQASGANVLTF. CDR3 DNA sequence: TGCGCCAGCAGCTCCCAGGCCTCTGGGGCCAACGTCCTGACTTTC.

The chain links TRBV12-3 or TRBV12-4 to TRBJ1-6; 10 nucleotides agree with TRBD1. Trimming cost V 7 bases and J 9 bases; bases outside gene matches: 6. This CDR3 has 14 residues. The chain's CDR3 is CASTLDRGISPLHF. The CDR3, as DNA: TGTGCCAGCACTCTGGACAGGGGGATTTCACCCCTCCACTTT.

CDR3 region: CATSRDKVYEQYF. The DNA for the CDR3 is TGTGCCACCAGCAGAGATAAGGTATACGAGCAGTACTTC. The V call is TRBV15, the J call TRBJ2-7; D gene ambiguous. CDR1 is LNHNV and CDR2 is YYDKDF in the germline V gene (reference sequence). The CDR3 extends over 13 amino acids. Trimming shortened V by 0 bases and J by 4 bases, and 7 bases separated the two germline ends.

This clonotype was found many times. V gene TRBV20-1 combines with J gene TRBJ1-2; no reliable D call. V gave up 3 bases and J gave up 5 bases, with 19 bases separating them. Germline V gene sequence: CDR1 DFQATT, CDR2 SNEGSKA (reference sequence). This CDR3 region has 15 residues. The DNA of the CDR3 is TGCAGTGCTAGTCCCGGGCTCGGGGAGTATTATGGCTACACCTTC. Its translation: CSASPGLGEYYGYTF.

The V call is TRBV12-3 or TRBV12-4, the J call TRBJ1-1, with no clear D. V was clipped by 6 bases and J by 0 bases, with 11 bases between them. There are 14 residues in the CDR3. In DNA form, the CDR3 reads TGTGCCAGCAGCACCTTCCTATTGAACACTGAAGCTTTCTTT. It codes for CASSTFLLNTEAFF.

In this sample, this clonotype turned up many times. The genes are TRBV24-1 and TRBJ1-2, with D hard to call. The CDR3 covers 14 residues. From germline, CDR1 is KGHDR and CDR2 SFDVKD. The V gene lost 3 bases and the J gene lost 8 bases, with 15 bases spanning the gap. The CDR3 nucleotides are TGTGCCACCAGTGATCCCTCCAGACAAGGAGGCTACACCTTC. Translation: CATSDPSRQGGYTF.

This clonotype was observed many times. The J gene is TRBJ1-5, the V gene TRBV19; TRBD1 matches 7 bases. From germline, CDR1 is LNHDA and CDR2 SQIVND (reference sequence). This CDR3 spans 15 amino acids. Germline trimming cut 5 bases from V and 2 bases from J; bases unmatched to any gene: 6. CDR3 sequence (DNA): TGTGCCAGTAGTGTGACAGGGTTTGGCAATCAGCCCCAGCATTTT. Residues: CASSVTGFGNQPQHF.

In this sample, this clonotype turned up many times. The chain links TRBV15 to TRBJ2-5, with D perhaps matching TRBD1 or TRBD2 (5 bases each). Germline CDR1 and CDR2: LNHNV and YYDKDF (reference sequence). The CDR3 runs to 15 residues. The germline V and J ends were trimmed by 0 bases and 2 bases, with 10 bases remaining between them. The CDR3 sequence: CATSRDRGRQETQYF. CDR3 DNA: TGTGCCACCAGCAGAGATCGGGGCAGGCAAGAGACCCAGTACTTC.

The gene calls are TRBV12-3 or TRBV12-4 and TRBJ1-5; D is possibly TRBD1 (5 bases). The CDR3 contains 15 residues. Between the trimmed V and J ends, which lost 3 bases and 6 bases, there was a span of 15 bases. The CDR3 nucleotides are TGTGCCAGCAGTTTGTCGGGGCTTGGTATTCAGCCCCAGCATTTT. The encoded protein is CASSLSGLGIQPQHF.

This clonotype has ten or more counts. This chain links TRBV20-1 with TRBJ1-1; D is unclear. Trimming took 6 bases from V and 4 from J, leaving 18 bases between them. Germline V CDR1 and CDR2: DFQATT, SNEGSKA (reference sequence). The CDR3 is 14 amino acids. The CDR3 spells CSATVPSRSTEAFF. CDR3 in DNA: TGCAGTGCGACCGTACCCTCAAGGAGCACTGAAGCTTTCTTT.

On this clonotype: This sequence may be a read error, since a much larger clone differs from it by one base. The CDR3 sequence is CASSGSSRFEQETQYF. The CDR3 DNA follows: TGCGCCAGCAGTGGGTCGTCCCGGTTCGAACAAGAGACCCAGTACTTC. The rearrangement uses TRBV10-1 and TRBJ2-5, with D uncertain. Germline CDR1 and CDR2: WNHNN and SYGVQD (reference sequence). This CDR3 region has 16 residues. V gave up 4 bases and J gave up 2 bases, with 17 bases separating them.

The chain carries TRBV15 and TRBJ1-1; perhaps TRBD1 as D (6 bases). The germline V and J ends were trimmed by 3 bases and 2 bases, with 10 bases remaining between them. CDR1 is LNHNV and CDR2 is YYDKDF in the germline V gene (reference sequence). This CDR3 is 14 amino acids long. As DNA, the CDR3 is TGTGCCACCAGCAGTACAGGGAAAAACACTGAAGCTTTCTTT. It yields the protein CATSSTGKNTEAFF.

The table lists this clonotype with many counts. This sequence joins TRBV19 and TRBJ1-5; no firm D call. Per the germline V gene, CDR1 is LNHDA and CDR2 is SQIVND (reference sequence). There are 16 residues in the CDR3. Trimming cost V 7 bases and J 2 bases, with 18 bases left between them. CDR3 DNA sequence: TGTGCCAGTAATCCGTCCGGCGCTGCGGGCAATCAGCCCCAGCATTTT. It translates to CASNPSGAAGNQPQHF.

The CDR3 DNA sequence: TGCAGCGTTTCCACTAGCGGGAGTTACGAGCAGTACTTC. As protein: CSVSTSGSYEQYF. The rearrangement joins TRBV29-1 to TRBJ2-7; TRBD2 agrees at 11 bases. Germline assignment: CDR1 SQVTM and CDR2 ANQGSEA. The CDR3 is 13 residues long. The ends lost 5 bases at V and 4 bases at J; junction bases unmatched: 4.

This clonotype was found many times. The chain uses TRBV15 and TRBJ2-5; 9 nucleotides agree with TRBD2. The V gene end was trimmed by 4 bases and the J gene end by 4 bases; junction bases not matched to a gene: 7. CDR1 and CDR2 (germline): LNHNV, YYDKDF (reference sequence). The CDR3 loop spans 15 amino acids. This CDR3 reads CATSKGGGAVETQYF. The DNA for the CDR3 is TGTGCCACCAGCAAGGGCGGGGGGGCCGTAGAGACCCAGTACTTC.

There are many counts of this clonotype. The genes are TRBV6-5 and TRBJ2-4, with D possibly matching TRBD2 (6 bases). The CDR3 runs 14 residues. The germline CDR1 and CDR2 sequences are MNHEY and SVGAGI. V dropped 5 bases and J dropped 0 bases, with 8 bases sitting between them. CDR3 sequence (DNA): TGTGCCAGCAGTCAGGGACTAGCCAAAAACATTCAGTACTTC. This translates into CASSQGLAKNIQYF.